This T cell receptor beta chain appears in the sequencing data of a study of cytomegalovirus exposure and HLA in healthy donors. Study findings and constraints: With later analysis, a missense DCLRE1C variant became linked to TCR beta V- and J-gene trimming. The listing of 150 or so TCR beta chains classed them as cytomegalovirus-associated.

Of note for this clone: The antigen is not known.

Per the germline V gene, CDR1 is WSHSY and CDR2 is SAAADI. V dropped 6 bases and J dropped 7 bases, with 9 bases sitting between them. This CDR3 contains 11 residues. PCR involved 60 Vbeta and 13 Jbeta primers. Produced via immunoSEQ multiplex PCR; TCRdb's table is partial and in-frame only. The sample has more than 90,000 clones; less than 80% are singletons. Material for sequencing was PBMCs. The clonotype originates from a man between 40 and 49 years old in good health and CMV-seronegative. The J gene is TRBJ1-1, the V gene TRBV10-2; D is perhaps TRBD1 (5 bases). The CDR3 spells CASSEQGEAFF. CDR3 bases: TGCGCCAGCAGCGAGCAGGGTGAAGCTTTCTTT.